This record looks at one T cell receptor beta chain sequence and its context. The antigen remains unidentified. The sample belongs to a study of neoadjuvant nivolumab and ipilimumab in lung cancer. Study results and limitations: Compared with tumor-adjacent uninvolved lung, resected tumors showed greater richness and clonality.

Data came from immunoSEQ multiplex PCR; TCRdb stores just in-frame clones and leaves some out. The sample contains 7,500 to 9,000 clones, around 79% of which appear only once. The V and J ends lost 7 bases and 1 base respectively, with 10 bases between them. The CDR3 length is 13 residues. Germline CDR1 is SNHLY and CDR2 is FYNNEI. The clonotype was recovered from an adult with non-small cell lung cancer. The rearrangement joins TRBV2 to TRBJ2-5; D remains unclear. This sample comprised adjacent normal lung tissue, obtained after neoadjuvant nivolumab, alone or with ipilimumab, at or shortly before surgery. The CDR3 bases are TGTGCCAGCATCGGGCCCAGCCAAGAGACCCAGTACTTC. This sequence encodes CASIGPSQETQYF.